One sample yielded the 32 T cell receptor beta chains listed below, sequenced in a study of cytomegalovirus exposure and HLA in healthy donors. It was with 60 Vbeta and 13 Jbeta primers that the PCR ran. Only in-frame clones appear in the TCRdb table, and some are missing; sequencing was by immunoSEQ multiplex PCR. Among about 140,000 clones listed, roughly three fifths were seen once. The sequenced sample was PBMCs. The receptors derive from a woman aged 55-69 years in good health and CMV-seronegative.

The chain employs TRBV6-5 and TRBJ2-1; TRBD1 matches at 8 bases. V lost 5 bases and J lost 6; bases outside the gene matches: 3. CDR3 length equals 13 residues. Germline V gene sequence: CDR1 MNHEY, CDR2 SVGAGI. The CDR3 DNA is TGTGCCAGCAGTGGGGACAGGCGCAATGAGCAGTTCTTC. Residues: CASSGDRRNEQFF.

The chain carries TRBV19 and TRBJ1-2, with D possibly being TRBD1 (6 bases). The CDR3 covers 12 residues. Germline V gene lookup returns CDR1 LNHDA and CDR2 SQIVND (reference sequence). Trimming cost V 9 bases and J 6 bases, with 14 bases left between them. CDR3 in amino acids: CASQTGFNGYTF. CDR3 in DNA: TGTGCCAGCCAAACAGGGTTCAATGGCTACACCTTC.

CDR3 residues: CASNPSGGVGETQYF. DNA for the CDR3: TGCGCCAGCAACCCTTCCGGGGGGGTCGGAGAGACCCAGTACTTC. The chain carries TRBV5-1 and TRBJ2-5; TRBD2 aligns across 8 bases. V shed 6 bases and J 4 bases; nucleotides not matched to a gene: 11. Germline CDR1 SGHRS, CDR2 YFSETQ. This CDR3 contains 15 residues.

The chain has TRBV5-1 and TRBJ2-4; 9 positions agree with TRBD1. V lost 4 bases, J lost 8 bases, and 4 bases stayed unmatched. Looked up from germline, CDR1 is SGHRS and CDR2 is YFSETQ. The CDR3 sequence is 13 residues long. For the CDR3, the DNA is TGCGCCAGCAGCAACAGGGGGCGGGACATTCAGTACTTC. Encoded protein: CASSNRGRDIQYF.

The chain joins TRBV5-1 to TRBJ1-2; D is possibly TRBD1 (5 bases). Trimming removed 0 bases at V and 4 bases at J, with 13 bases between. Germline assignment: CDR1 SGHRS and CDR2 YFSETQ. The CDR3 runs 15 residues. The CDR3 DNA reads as TGCGCCAGCAGCTTGGGGTGGGGCTCCTCCTATGGCTACACCTTC. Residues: CASSLGWGSSYGYTF.

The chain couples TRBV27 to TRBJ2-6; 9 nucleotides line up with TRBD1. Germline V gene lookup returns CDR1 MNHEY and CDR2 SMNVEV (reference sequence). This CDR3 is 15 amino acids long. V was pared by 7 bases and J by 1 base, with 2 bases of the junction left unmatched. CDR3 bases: TGTGCCAGCAACGACAGGGGGTCTGGGGCCAACGTCCTGACTTTC. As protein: CASNDRGSGANVLTF.

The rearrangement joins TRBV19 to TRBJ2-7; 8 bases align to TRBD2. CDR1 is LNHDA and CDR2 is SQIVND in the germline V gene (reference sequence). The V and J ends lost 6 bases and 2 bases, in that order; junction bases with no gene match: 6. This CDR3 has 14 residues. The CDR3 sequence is CASSRPGLAYEQYF. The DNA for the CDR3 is TGTGCCAGTAGCCGACCGGGACTAGCCTACGAGCAGTACTTC.

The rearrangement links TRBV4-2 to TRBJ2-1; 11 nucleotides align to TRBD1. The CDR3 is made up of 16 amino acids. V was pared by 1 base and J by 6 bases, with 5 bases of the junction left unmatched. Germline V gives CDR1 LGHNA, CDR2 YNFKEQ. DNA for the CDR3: TGTGCCAGCAGCCAAGTAGGACAGGGGGCCATCAATGAGCAGTTCTTC. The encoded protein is CASSQVGQGAINEQFF.

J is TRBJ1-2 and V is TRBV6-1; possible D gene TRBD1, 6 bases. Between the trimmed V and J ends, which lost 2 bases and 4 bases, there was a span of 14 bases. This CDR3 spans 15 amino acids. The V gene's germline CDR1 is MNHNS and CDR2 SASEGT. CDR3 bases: TGTGCCAGCAGTGAATCCCTGACAGGAACCTATGGCTACACCTTC. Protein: CASSESLTGTYGYTF.

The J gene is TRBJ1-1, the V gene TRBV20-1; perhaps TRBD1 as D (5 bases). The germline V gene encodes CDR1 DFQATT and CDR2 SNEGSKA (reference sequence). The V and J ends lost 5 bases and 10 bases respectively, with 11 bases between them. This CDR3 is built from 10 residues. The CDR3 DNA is TGCAGTGCTCCCCAAGGGGCAGCTTTCTTT. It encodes CSAPQGAAFF.

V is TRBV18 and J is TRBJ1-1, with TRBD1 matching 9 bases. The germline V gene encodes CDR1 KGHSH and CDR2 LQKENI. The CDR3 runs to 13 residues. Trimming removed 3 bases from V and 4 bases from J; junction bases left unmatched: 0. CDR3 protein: CASSPTGGTEAFF. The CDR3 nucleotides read TGTGCCAGCTCACCGACAGGGGGCACTGAAGCTTTCTTT.

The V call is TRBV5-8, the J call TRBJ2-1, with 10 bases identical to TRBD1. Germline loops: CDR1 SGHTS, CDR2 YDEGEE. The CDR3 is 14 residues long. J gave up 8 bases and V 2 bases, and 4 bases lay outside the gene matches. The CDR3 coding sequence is TGTGCCAGCAGCTTCCGGGACAGGGGCCATGAGCAGTTCTTC. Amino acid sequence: CASSFRDRGHEQFF.

CDR3 DNA sequence: TGCGCCAGCAGCTTGGCGCAGGGCGATGGCTACACCTTC. It translates to CASSLAQGDGYTF. The chain joins TRBV5-1 to TRBJ1-2; D is possibly TRBD1 (5 bases). The CDR3 loop spans 13 amino acids. The germline V gene has CDR1 SGHRS and CDR2 YFSETQ. Trimming removed 0 bases from V and 6 bases from J, with 9 bases in between.

The CDR3 loop reads CASSPSQGASYEQYF. In DNA form, the CDR3 reads TGTGCCAGCTCACCTTCACAGGGGGCATCATACGAGCAGTACTTC. This chain links TRBV18 with TRBJ2-7; 9 bases are a match to TRBD1. CDR3 size: 15 residues. Germline CDR1 reads KGHSH; CDR2 reads LQKENI. J was trimmed by 4 bases and V by 3 bases; bases with no gene match: 7.

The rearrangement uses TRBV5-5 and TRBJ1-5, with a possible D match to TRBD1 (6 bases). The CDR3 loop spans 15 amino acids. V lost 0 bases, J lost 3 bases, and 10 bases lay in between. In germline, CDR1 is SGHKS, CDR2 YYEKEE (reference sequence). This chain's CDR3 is CASSLAGDTNQPQHF. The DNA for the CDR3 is TGTGCCAGCAGCTTGGCAGGGGACACCAATCAGCCCCAGCATTTT.

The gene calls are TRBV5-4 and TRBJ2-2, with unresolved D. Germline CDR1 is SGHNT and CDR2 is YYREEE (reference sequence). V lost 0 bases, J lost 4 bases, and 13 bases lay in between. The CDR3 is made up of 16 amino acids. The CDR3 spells CASSLGASVSTGELFF. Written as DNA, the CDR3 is TGTGCCAGCAGCTTGGGAGCGTCGGTGAGCACCGGGGAGCTGTTTTTT.

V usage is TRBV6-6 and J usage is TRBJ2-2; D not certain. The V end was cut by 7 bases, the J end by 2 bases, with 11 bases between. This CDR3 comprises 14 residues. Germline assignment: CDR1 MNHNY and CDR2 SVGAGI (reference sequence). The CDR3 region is CASIVSPNTGELFF. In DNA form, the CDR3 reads TGTGCCAGCATAGTTAGCCCTAACACCGGGGAGCTGTTTTTT.

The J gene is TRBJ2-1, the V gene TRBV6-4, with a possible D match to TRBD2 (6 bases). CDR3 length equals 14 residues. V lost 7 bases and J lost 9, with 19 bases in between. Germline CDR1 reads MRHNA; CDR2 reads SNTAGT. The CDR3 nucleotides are TGTGCCAGCAACCGGACTATCCCCAGTGGTGAGCAGTTCTTC. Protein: CASNRTIPSGEQFF.

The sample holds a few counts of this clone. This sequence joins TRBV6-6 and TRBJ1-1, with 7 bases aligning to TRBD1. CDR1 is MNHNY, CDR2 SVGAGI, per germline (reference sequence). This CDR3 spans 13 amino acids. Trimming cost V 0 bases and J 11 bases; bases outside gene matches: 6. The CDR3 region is CASSYSRQGEAFF. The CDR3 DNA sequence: TGTGCCAGCAGTTACTCGCGACAGGGTGAGGCTTTCTTT.

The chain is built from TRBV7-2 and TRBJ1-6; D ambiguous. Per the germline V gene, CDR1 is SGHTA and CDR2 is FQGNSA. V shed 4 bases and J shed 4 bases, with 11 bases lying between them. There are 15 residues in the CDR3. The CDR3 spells CASSSVSSYNSPLHF. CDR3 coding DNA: TGTGCCAGCAGCTCCGTCTCCAGTTATAATTCACCCCTCCACTTT.

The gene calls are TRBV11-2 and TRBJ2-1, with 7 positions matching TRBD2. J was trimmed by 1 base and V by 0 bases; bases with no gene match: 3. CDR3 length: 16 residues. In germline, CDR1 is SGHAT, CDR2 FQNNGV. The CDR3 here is CASSLDPGRSYNEQFF. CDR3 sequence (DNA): TGTGCCAGCAGCTTAGATCCCGGGAGGTCCTACAATGAGCAGTTCTTC.

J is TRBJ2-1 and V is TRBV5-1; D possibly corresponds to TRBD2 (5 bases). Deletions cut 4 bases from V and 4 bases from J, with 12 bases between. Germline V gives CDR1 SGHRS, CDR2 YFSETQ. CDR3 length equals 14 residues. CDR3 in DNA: TGCGCCAGCAGCAAGGACTCAACATACAATGAGCAGTTCTTC. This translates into CASSKDSTYNEQFF.

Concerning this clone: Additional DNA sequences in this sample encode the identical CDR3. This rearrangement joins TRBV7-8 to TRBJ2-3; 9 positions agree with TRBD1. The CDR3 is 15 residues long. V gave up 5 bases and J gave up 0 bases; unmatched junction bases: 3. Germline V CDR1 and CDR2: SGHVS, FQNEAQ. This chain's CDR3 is CASSLGQGSTDTQYF. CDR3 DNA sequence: TGTGCCAGCAGCCTAGGACAGGGGAGCACAGATACGCAGTATTTT.

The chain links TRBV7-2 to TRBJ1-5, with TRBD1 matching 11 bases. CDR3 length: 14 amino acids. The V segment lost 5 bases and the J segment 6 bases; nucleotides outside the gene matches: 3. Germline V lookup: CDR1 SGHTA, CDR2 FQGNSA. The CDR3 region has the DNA TGTGCCAGCAGCGCCGGGACAGGGGGTCAGCCCCAGCATTTT. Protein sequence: CASSAGTGGQPQHF.

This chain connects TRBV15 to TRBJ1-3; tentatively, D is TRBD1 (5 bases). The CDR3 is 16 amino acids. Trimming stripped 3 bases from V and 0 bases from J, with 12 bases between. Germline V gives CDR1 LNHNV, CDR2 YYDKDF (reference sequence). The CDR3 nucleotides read TGTGCCACCAGCAGGGGGGGAAGAACCTCTGGAAACACCATATATTTT. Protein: CATSRGGRTSGNTIYF.

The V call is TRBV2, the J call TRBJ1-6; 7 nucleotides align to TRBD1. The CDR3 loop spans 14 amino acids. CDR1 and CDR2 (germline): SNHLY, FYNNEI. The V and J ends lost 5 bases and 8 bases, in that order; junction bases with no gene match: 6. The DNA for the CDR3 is TGTGCCAGCAGTCTACAGGGGATCCATTCACCCCTCCACTTT. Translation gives CASSLQGIHSPLHF.

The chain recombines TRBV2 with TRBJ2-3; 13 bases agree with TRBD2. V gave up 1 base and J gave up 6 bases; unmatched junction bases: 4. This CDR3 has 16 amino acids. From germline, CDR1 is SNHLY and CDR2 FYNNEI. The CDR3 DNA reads TGTGCCAGCAGTGAAGGGACTAGCGGGGGCCACGATACGCAGTATTTT. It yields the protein CASSEGTSGGHDTQYF.

Written as DNA, the CDR3 is TGTGCCAGCAGCTTGGGGACAGGCCCCTACGAGCAGTACTTC. Amino acid sequence: CASSLGTGPYEQYF. The gene calls are TRBV11-3 and TRBJ2-7; the match to TRBD1 covers 8 bases. With V trimmed by 3 bases and J by 2 bases, 3 bases remained unmatched. This CDR3 has 14 residues. Germline V lookup: CDR1 SGHNT, CDR2 YENEEA. Full variable domain (remainder filled in from reference TRBV11-3 and TRBJ2-7): EAGVVQSPRYKIIEKKQPVAFWCNPISGHNTLYWYLQNLGQGPELLIRYENEEAVDDSQLPKDRFSAERLKGVDSTLKIQPAELGDSAVYLCASSLGTGPYEQYFGPGTRLTVT.

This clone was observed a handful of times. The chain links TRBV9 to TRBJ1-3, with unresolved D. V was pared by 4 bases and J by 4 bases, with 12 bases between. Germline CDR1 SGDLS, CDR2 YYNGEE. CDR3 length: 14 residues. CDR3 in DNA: TGTGCCAGCAGCTCCCGGGAGGGCGGAAACACCATATATTTT. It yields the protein CASSSREGGNTIYF. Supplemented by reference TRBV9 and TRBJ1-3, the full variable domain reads DSGVTQTPKHLITATGQRVTLRCSPRSGDLSVYWYQQSLDQGLQFLIQYYNGEERAKGNILERFSAQQFPDLHSELNLSSLELGDSALYFCASSSREGGNTIYFGEGSWLTVV.

CDR3 protein: CASSPLAETQYF. CDR3 in DNA: TGTGCCAGCAGCCCCTTAGCGGAGACCCAGTACTTC. The chain couples TRBV7-2 to TRBJ2-5, with D possibly being TRBD2 (5 bases). Germline CDR1 reads SGHTA; CDR2 reads FQGNSA. V lost 5 bases and J lost 5, with 9 bases in between. The CDR3 is 12 residues long. Filled out from reference TRBV7-2 and TRBJ2-5, the complete variable domain reads GAGVSQSPSNKVTEKGKDVELRCDPISGHTALYWYRQSLGQGLEFLIYFQGNSAPDKSGLPSDRFSAERTGGSVSTLTIQRTQQEDSAVYLCASSPLAETQYFGPGTRLLVL.

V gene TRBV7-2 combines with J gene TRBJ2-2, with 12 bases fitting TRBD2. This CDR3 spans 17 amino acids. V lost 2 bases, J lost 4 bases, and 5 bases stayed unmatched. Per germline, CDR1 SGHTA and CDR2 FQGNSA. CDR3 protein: CASSLSSGGASTGELFF. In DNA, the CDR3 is TGTGCCAGCAGCTTATCTAGCGGGGGGGCGAGCACCGGGGAGCTGTTTTTT.

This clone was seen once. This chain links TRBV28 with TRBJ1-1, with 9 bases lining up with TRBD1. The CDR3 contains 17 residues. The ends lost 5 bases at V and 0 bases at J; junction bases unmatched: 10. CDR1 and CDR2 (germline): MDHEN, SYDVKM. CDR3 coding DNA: TGTGCCAGCAGTCCTAACAGGGGGCGCAAAATGAACACTGAAGCTTTCTTT. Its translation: CASSPNRGRKMNTEAFF.